This TCR beta chain was sequenced for a study of blood T cell repertoires in COVID-19. As for the study in general: Donors in the United States, Italy and Spain gave samples during acute or convalescent COVID-19. T cells, B-cell-depleted T cells, or PBMCs supplied cDNA or gDNA.

Authors' processing steps: By means of reference gene primer amplification, nucleated cell counts were estimated. Generated by immunoSEQ multiplex PCR, the TCRdb table keeps only in-frame clones and is missing some. The DNA was the basis for D and trimming; V, J and clone size are from that table. The table shows about 150,000 clones, with 80% to 85% occurring only once. This CDR3 has 15 residues. CDR1 and CDR2 from the germline V gene are SNHLY and FYNNEI. After removal of 6 bases from V and 2 bases from J, the junction contained 9 bases not matched to a gene. This chain connects TRBV2 to TRBJ2-5, with TRBD2 identical over 7 bases. This receptor was taken from a man in his sixties or seventies with active or convalescent COVID-19. The source material was peripheral blood. Here the CDR3 reads CASRRTSVGQETQYF. The CDR3 DNA follows: TGTGCCAGCAGGAGAACTAGCGTGGGACAAGAGACCCAGTACTTC.